The T cell receptor beta chain under discussion was sequenced for a study of blood T cell repertoires in COVID-19. Study-wide context: Samples of COVID-19 (acute and convalescent) were obtained from the United States, Italy and Spain. PBMCs, B-cell-depleted T cells, or T cells provided the cDNA or gDNA that made up the material.

Germline V CDR1 and CDR2: SGHAT, FQNNGV. The CDR3 is 15 residues long. Trimming pared 0 bases from V and 4 bases from J, leaving 9 bases between. Per the study methods: Estimated nucleated cell counts came from reference gene primer amplification. The method was immunoSEQ multiplex PCR; TCRdb's version includes in-frame clones alone and lacks a portion of them. That table is the source of V, J and clone size, and D and trimming were worked out from the DNA. Among 200,000 to 250,000 clones listed, roughly 84% were seen once. V is TRBV11-2 and J is TRBJ2-2; tentative D call: TRBD1 (5 bases). This receptor was identified in a man aged 50 to 60 with active or convalescent COVID-19. The specimen sequenced was peripheral blood. Here the CDR3 reads CASSLEGAATGELFF. The CDR3 DNA is TGTGCCAGCAGCTTAGAAGGGGCTGCCACCGGGGAGCTGTTTTTT.